The 13 T cell receptor beta chains presented below share a single source sample, sequenced in a study of blood T cells in healthy people across ages. A second about 7 to 12 cycle PCR used barcoded and J-beta primers. Each CDR3 protein is one row after TCRdb ran MiXCR on the 5' RACE reads. The sample has approximately 690,000 distinct CDR3 sequences, around three fifths seen once. Input material: blood. All receptors derive from a man in his 60s in good health.

This clonotype was recorded a few times. The chain links TRBV11-3 to TRBJ2-1, with 11 bases lining up with TRBD2. This CDR3 comprises 16 residues. Germline CDR1 reads SGHNT; CDR2 reads YENEEA. Germline trimming cut 5 bases from V and 4 bases from J; bases unmatched to any gene: 7. CDR3 in DNA: TGTGCCAGCAGCCTTACTAGCGGGGGAATATACAATGAGCAGTTCTTC. Amino acids: CASSLTSGGIYNEQFF.

This clonotype was counted once. The V call is TRBV29-1, the J call TRBJ2-1; no definite D call. This CDR3 has 10 amino acids. Germline V gene sequence: CDR1 SQVTM, CDR2 ANQGSEA. V was cut by 7 bases and J by 8 bases, with 9 bases left in between. The CDR3: CSAEFDEQFF. The CDR3, as DNA: TGCAGCGCTGAGTTCGATGAGCAGTTCTTC.

This clonotype has a handful of counts. This chain joins TRBV5-1 and TRBJ2-7; D call uncertain. The CDR3 is 13 residues long. V lost 0 bases, J lost 4 bases, and 8 bases lay in between. Germline lookup yields CDR1 SGHRS and CDR2 YFSETQ. The CDR3 DNA sequence: TGCGCCAGCAGCTTGGAGACCAAATACGAGCAGTACTTC. Its translation: CASSLETKYEQYF. The full variable domain, in which reference TRBV5-1 and TRBJ2-7 provide the parts outside the CDR3, is KAGVTQTPRYLIKTRGQQVTLSCSPISGHRSVSWYQQTPGQGLQFLFEYFSETQRNKGNFPGRFSGRQFSNSRSEMNVSTLELGDSALYLCASSLETKYEQYFGPGTRLTVT.

The chain employs TRBV5-1 and TRBJ2-1; TRBD2 matches at 11 bases. The CDR3 contains 16 residues. The J segment lost 3 bases and the V segment lost 3 bases, leaving 5 bases of the junction unmatched. The germline V gene has CDR1 SGHRS and CDR2 YFSETQ. The CDR3 sequence is CASSSTSGADYNEQFF. In DNA, the CDR3 is TGCGCCAGCAGCTCGACTAGCGGGGCCGACTACAATGAGCAGTTCTTC. Together with reference TRBV5-1 and TRBJ2-1, the CDR3 gives the full variable domain: KAGVTQTPRYLIKTRGQQVTLSCSPISGHRSVSWYQQTPGQGLQFLFEYFSETQRNKGNFPGRFSGRQFSNSRSEMNVSTLELGDSALYLCASSSTSGADYNEQFFGPGTRLTVL.

This clonotype is a singleton in its sample. This chain links TRBV27 with TRBJ2-7; tentative D call: TRBD2 (7 bases). Per the germline V gene, CDR1 is MNHEY and CDR2 is SMNVEV (reference sequence). With 5 bases removed from V and 2 bases from J, the gap between germline ends came to 16 bases. The CDR3 runs 15 residues. This CDR3 is CASSPSGGPTYEQYF. DNA for the CDR3: TGTGCCAGCAGTCCCTCGGGGGGCCCTACCTACGAGCAGTACTTC.

This clonotype has more than one count but fewer than ten. V usage is TRBV29-1 and J usage is TRBJ2-4, with TRBD1 matching 8 bases. The J call may be in error: the DNA end matches TRBJ2-5 better. Germline lookup yields CDR1 SQVTM and CDR2 ANQGSEA. The CDR3 runs to 13 residues. The CDR3 region is CSVSGGAEETQYF. The CDR3 DNA follows: TGCAGCGTCTCAGGGGGCGCAGAGGAGACCCAGTACTTC.

This chain connects TRBV5-1 to TRBJ2-3, with 9 bases fitting TRBD1. Germline CDR1 and CDR2: SGHRS and YFSETQ. V lost 0 bases to trimming and J lost 4 bases; unmatched junction nucleotides: 3. The CDR3 has 15 residues. The DNA of the CDR3 is TGCGCCAGCAGCTTGGACAGGGGGCAGGCAGATACGCAGTATTTT. Amino acid sequence: CASSLDRGQADTQYF.

Points on this clonotype: In this CDR3 the conserved last residue, phenylalanine or tryptophan, is missing, so a read error is likely. This sequence joins TRBV10-3 and TRBJ2-1, with TRBD1 identical over 8 bases. V was clipped by 3 bases and J by 7 bases; unmatched bases: 5. The length of the CDR3 is 14 residues. Looked up from germline, CDR1 is ENHRY and CDR2 is SYGVKD. In DNA, the CDR3 is TGTGCCATCAGTGAAGACAGGGGATCTAATGAGCAGTTCTTA. This gives the protein CAISEDRGSNEQFL.

The chain joins TRBV6-4 to TRBJ2-7, with 7 bases identical to TRBD2. The length of the CDR3 is 15 residues. Germline V gene data show CDR1 as MRHNA and CDR2 as SNTAGT. Trimming took 6 bases from V and 2 from J; bases not matched to a gene: 10. CDR3 residues: CASRNGGLSTYEQYF. The CDR3 region has the DNA TGTGCCAGCAGGAACGGGGGACTATCCACCTACGAGCAGTACTTC.

The chain couples TRBV6-1 to TRBJ1-2, with D maybe TRBD1 (5 bases). Germline V gene lookup returns CDR1 MNHNS and CDR2 SASEGT. The V end was cut by 5 bases, the J end by 0 bases, with 13 bases between. The CDR3 has 15 amino acids. CDR3 nucleotides: TGTGCCAGCAGTCCGGGAGGGACCACTAACTATGGCTACACCTTC. It is translated as CASSPGGTTNYGYTF.

This clonotype was detected ten times or more. The J gene is TRBJ2-4, the V gene TRBV5-6, with a weak D call TRBD2 (6 bases). The CDR3 totals 15 residues. Deletions cut 0 bases from V and 1 base from J, with 8 bases between. Germline V gene data show CDR1 as SGHDT and CDR2 as YYEEEE. Here the CDR3 reads CASSLVRGAKNIQYF. The CDR3 nucleotides are TGTGCCAGCAGCTTGGTACGGGGGGCCAAAAACATTCAGTACTTC.

The chain couples TRBV5-1 to TRBJ1-5; D remains unclear. This CDR3 is 14 amino acids long. V was shortened by 2 bases and J by 4 bases, with 10 bases between the two germline ends. CDR1 is SGHRS, CDR2 YFSETQ, per germline. The CDR3 loop reads CASSFSDQNQPQHF. In nucleotides, the CDR3 is TGCGCCAGCAGCTTTTCAGACCAAAATCAGCCCCAGCATTTT.

V is TRBV28 and J is TRBJ2-5; weak D call: TRBD1 (5 bases). The J call may be faulty, since TRBJ2-7 better matches the DNA end. Per the germline V gene, CDR1 is MDHEN and CDR2 is SYDVKM. CDR3 size: 14 residues. This CDR3 reads CASSGPRTPYEQYF. The CDR3 DNA reads as TGTGCCAGCAGTGGACCCCGGACACCCTACGAGCAGTACTTC.